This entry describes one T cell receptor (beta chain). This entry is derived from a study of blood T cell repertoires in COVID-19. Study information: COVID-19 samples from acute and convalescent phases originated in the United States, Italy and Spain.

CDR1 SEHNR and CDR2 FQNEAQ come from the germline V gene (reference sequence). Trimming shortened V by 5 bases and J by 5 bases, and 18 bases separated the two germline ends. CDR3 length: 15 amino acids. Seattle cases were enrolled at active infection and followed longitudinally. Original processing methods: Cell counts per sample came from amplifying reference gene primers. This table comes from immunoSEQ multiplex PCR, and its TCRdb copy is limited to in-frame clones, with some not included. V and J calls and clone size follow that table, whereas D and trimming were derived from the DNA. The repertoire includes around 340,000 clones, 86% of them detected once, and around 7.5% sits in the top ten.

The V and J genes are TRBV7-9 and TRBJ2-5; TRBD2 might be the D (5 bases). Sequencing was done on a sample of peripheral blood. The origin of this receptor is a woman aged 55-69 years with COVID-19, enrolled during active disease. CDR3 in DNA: TGTGCCAGCAGCCTAGTCTTAGGACTCAGCGAGACCCAGTACTTC. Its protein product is CASSLVLGLSETQYF.